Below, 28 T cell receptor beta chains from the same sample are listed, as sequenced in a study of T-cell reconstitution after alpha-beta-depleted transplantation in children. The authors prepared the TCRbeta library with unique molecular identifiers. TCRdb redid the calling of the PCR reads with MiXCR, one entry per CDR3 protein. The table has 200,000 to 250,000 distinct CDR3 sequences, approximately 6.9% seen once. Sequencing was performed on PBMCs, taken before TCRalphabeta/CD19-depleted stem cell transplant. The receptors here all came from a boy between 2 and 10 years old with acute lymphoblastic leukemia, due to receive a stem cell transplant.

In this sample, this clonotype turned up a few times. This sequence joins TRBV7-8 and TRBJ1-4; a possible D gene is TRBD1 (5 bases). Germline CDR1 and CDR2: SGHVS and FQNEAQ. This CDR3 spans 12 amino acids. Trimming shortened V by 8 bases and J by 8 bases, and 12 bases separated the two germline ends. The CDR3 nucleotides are TGTGCCAGCTCCGACAGCCGGGAAAAACTGTTTTTT. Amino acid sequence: CASSDSREKLFF.

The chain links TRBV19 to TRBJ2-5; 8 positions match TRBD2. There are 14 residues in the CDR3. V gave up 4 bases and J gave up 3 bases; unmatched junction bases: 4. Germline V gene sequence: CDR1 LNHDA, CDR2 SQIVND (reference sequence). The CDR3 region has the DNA TGTGCCAGTAGTAAGCCAGCGGGGGAAGAGACCCAGTACTTC. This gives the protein CASSKPAGEETQYF.

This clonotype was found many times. CDR3 nucleotides: TGCGCCAGCAGCGGACTAGCGGGGGGCCCCTACGAGCAGTACTTC. Protein sequence: CASSGLAGGPYEQYF. J is TRBJ2-7 and V is TRBV5-1; 14 nucleotides match TRBD2. CDR1 and CDR2 (germline): SGHRS, YFSETQ. The CDR3 runs to 15 residues. The trim removed 4 bases at V and 2 bases at J, leaving 2 bases unmatched. The full variable domain, in which reference TRBV5-1 and TRBJ2-7 provide the parts outside the CDR3, is KAGVTQTPRYLIKTRGQQVTLSCSPISGHRSVSWYQQTPGQGLQFLFEYFSETQRNKGNFPGRFSGRQFSNSRSEMNVSTLELGDSALYLCASSGLAGGPYEQYFGPGTRLTVT.

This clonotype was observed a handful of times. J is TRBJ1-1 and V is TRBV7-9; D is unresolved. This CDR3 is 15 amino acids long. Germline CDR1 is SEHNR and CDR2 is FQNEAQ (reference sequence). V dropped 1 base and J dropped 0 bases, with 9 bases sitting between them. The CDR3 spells CASSLERLMNTEAFF. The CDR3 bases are TGTGCCAGCAGCTTAGAACGCCTTATGAACACTGAAGCTTTCTTT.

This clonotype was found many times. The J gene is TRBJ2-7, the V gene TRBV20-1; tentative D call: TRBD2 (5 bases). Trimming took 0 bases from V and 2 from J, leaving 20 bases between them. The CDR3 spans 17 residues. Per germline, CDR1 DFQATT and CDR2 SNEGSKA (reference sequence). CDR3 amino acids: CSARDNGFYERAYEQYF. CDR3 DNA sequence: TGCAGTGCTAGAGATAATGGATTCTACGAGAGGGCCTACGAGCAGTACTTC.

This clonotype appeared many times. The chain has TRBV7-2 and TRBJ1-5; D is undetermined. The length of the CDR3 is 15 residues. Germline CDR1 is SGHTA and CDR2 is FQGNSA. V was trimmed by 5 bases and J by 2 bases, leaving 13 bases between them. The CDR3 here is CASSRDAARNQPQHF. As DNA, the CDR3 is TGTGCCAGCAGCCGCGATGCAGCCCGCAATCAGCCCCAGCATTTT.

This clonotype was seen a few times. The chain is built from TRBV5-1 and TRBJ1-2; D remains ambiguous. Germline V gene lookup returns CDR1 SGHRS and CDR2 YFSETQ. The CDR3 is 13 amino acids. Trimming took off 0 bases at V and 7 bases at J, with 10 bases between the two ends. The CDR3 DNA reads TGCGCCAGCAGCTTGGATTTTGAGTCTGGCTACACCTTC. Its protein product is CASSLDFESGYTF.

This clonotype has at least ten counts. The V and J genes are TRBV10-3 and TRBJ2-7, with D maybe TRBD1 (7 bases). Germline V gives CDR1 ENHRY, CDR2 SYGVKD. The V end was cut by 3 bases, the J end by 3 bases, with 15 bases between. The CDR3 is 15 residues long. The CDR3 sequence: CAISDPQGEVYEQYF. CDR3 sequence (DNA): TGTGCCATCAGTGATCCTCAGGGGGAGGTCTACGAGCAGTACTTC.

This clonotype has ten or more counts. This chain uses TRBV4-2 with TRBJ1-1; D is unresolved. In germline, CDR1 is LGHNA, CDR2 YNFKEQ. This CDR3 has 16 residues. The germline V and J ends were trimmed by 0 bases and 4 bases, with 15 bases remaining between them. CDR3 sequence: CASSQDRGSGATEAFF. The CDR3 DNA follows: TGTGCCAGCAGCCAAGATCGGGGAAGCGGCGCCACTGAAGCTTTCTTT.

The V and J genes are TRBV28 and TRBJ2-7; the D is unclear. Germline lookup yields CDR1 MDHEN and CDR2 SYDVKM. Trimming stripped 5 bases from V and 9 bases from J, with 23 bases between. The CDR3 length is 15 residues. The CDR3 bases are TGTGCCAGCAGTGAACGGATCCACACGGACCCACGGCAGTACTTC. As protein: CASSERIHTDPRQYF.

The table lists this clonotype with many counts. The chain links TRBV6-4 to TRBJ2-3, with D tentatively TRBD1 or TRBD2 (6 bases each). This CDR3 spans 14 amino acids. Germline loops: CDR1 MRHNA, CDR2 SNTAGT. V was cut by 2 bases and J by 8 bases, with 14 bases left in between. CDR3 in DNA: TGTGCCAGCAGTGACAAGGGGGGTTCGGGTACGCAGTATTTT. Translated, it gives CASSDKGGSGTQYF.

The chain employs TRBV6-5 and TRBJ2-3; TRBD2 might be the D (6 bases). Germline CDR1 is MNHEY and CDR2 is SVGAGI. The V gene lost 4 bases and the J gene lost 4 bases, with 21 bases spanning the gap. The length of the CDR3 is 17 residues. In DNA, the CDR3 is TGTGCCAGCAGTTTATCCGCCTCGGGGGTTGAGTCAGATACGCAGTATTTT. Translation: CASSLSASGVESDTQYF.

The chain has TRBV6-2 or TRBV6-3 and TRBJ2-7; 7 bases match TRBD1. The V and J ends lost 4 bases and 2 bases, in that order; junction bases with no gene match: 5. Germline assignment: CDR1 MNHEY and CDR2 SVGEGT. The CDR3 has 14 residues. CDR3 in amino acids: CASSWFQGAYEQYF. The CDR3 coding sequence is TGTGCCAGCAGTTGGTTCCAGGGGGCCTACGAGCAGTACTTC.

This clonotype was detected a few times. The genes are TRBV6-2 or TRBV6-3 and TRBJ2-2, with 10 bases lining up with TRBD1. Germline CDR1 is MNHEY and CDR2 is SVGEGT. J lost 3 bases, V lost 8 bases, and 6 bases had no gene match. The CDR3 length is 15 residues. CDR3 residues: CASEGTGVDTGELFF. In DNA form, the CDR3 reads TGTGCCAGCGAAGGGACAGGGGTTGACACCGGGGAGCTGTTTTTT.

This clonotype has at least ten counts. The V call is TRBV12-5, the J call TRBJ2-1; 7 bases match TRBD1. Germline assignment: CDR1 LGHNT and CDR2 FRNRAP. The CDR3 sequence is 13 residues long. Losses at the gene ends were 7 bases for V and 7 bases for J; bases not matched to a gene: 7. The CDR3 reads CASATDRLNEQFF. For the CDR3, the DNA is TGTGCTAGTGCCACGGACAGGCTGAATGAGCAGTTCTTC.

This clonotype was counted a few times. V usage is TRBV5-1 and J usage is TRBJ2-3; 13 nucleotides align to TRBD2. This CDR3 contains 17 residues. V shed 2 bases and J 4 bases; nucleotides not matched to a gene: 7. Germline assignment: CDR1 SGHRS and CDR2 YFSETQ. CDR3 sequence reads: CASSFVATSGRSDTQYF. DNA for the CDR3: TGCGCCAGCAGCTTTGTAGCGACTAGCGGGAGGTCAGATACGCAGTATTTT.

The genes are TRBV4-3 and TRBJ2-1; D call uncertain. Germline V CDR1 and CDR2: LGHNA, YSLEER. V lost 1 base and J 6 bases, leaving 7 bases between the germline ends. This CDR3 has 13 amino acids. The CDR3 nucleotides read TGCGCCAGCAGCCAAGTCGTCCGCAATGAGCAGTTCTTC. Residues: CASSQVVRNEQFF.

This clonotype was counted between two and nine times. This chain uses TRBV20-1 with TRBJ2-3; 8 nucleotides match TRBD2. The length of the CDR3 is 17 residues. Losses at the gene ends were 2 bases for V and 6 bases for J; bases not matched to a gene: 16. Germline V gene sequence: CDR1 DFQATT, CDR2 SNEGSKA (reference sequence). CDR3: CSARSAGGALRGDTQYF. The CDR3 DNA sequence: TGCAGTGCTAGAAGTGCGGGGGGTGCCCTTCGTGGTGATACGCAGTATTTT.

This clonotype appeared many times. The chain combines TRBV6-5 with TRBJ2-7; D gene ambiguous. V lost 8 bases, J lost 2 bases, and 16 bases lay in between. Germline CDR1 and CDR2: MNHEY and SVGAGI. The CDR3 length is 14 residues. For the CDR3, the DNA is TGTGCCAGCGGCAACAGACTGCTAACCTACGAGCAGTACTTC. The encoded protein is CASGNRLLTYEQYF.

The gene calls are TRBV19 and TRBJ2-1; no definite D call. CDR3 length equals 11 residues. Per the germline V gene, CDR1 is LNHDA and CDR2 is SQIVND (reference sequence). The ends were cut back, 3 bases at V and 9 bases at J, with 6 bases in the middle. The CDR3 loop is CASSIPTEQFF. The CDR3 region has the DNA TGTGCCAGTAGTATTCCAACTGAGCAGTTCTTC. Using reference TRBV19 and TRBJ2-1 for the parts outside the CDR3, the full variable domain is DGGITQSPKYLFRKEGQNVTLSCEQNLNHDAMYWYRQDPGQGLRLIYYSQIVNDFQKGDIAEGYSVSREKKESFPLTVTSAQKNPTAFYLCASSIPTEQFFGPGTRLTVL.

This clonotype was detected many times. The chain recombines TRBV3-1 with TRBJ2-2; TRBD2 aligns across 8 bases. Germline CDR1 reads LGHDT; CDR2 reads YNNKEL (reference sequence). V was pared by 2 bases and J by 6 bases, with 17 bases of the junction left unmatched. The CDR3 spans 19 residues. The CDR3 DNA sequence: TGTGCCAGCAGCCAACCGGGACTAGTTAGTCTCGGTTTGCCCGGGGAGCTGTTTTTT. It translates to CASSQPGLVSLGLPGELFF.

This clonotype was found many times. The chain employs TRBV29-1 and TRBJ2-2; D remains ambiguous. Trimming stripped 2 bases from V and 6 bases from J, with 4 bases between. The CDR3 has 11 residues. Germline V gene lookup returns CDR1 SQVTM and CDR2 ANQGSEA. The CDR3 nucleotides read TGCAGCGTTGAAAGGGCCGGGGAGCTGTTTTTT. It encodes CSVERAGELFF.

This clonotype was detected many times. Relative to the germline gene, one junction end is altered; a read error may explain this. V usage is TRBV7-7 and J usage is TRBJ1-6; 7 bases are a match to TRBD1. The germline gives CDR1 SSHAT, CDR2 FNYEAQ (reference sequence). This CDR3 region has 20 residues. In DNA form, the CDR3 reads TGTGCTAGCAGCTCCTGGAAGGGGACAGCCCTTACGGTCAATAATTCACCCCTCCACTTT. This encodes CASSSWKGTALTVNNSPLHF.

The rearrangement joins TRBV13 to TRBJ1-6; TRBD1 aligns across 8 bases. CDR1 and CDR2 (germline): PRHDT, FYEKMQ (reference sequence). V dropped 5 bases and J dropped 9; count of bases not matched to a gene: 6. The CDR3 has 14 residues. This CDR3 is CASSRRDRGSPLHF. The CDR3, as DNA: TGTGCCAGCAGCCGGAGAGACAGGGGTTCACCCCTCCACTTT.

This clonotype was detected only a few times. The CDR3 DNA reads TGCAGCGCCGAGGGGGGTGGCGGGGGCTACACCTTC. It yields the protein CSAEGGGGGYTF. The V gene is TRBV29-1, the J gene TRBJ1-2, with D maybe TRBD1 (6 bases). V was shortened by 7 bases and J by 8 bases, with 17 bases between the two germline ends. In germline, CDR1 is SQVTM, CDR2 ANQGSEA. The CDR3 has 12 amino acids.

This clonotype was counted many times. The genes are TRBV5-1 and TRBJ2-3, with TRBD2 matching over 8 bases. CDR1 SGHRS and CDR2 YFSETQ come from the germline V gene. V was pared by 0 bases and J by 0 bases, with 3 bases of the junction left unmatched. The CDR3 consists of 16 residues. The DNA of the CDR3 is TGCGCCAGCAGCTTGGGGACTAGCCCTAGCACAGATACGCAGTATTTT. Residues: CASSLGTSPSTDTQYF.

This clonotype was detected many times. In nucleotides, the CDR3 is TGTGCCAGCAGCTTAGGGGACAGGGGCGGCCCCACTGAAGCTTTCTTT. This gives the protein CASSLGDRGGPTEAFF. This sequence joins TRBV11-3 and TRBJ1-1; the match to TRBD1 covers 10 bases. In germline, CDR1 is SGHNT, CDR2 YENEEA. This CDR3 has 16 residues. Germline trimming cut 1 base from V and 4 bases from J; bases unmatched to any gene: 6. Supplemented by reference TRBV11-3 and TRBJ1-1, the full variable domain reads EAGVVQSPRYKIIEKKQPVAFWCNPISGHNTLYWYLQNLGQGPELLIRYENEEAVDDSQLPKDRFSAERLKGVDSTLKIQPAELGDSAVYLCASSLGDRGGPTEAFFGQGTRLTVV.

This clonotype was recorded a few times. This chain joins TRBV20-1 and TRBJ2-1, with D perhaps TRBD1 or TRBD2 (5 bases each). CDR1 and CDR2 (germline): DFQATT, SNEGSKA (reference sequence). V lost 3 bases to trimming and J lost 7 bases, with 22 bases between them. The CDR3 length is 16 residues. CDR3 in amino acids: CSASPPLGRALNEQFF. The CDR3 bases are TGCAGTGCTAGCCCCCCGCTGGGACGGGCCTTGAATGAGCAGTTCTTC.